Listed below are T cell receptor beta chains from one sample, sequenced in a study of control samples from healthy donors and cancer patients. The method was immunoSEQ multiplex PCR; TCRdb's version includes in-frame clones alone and lacks a portion of them. The sample has roughly 68,000 clones; 83% are singletons. The sequenced sample was blood. Source of these receptors: a man aged 55 to 70 in good health. CDR3s include the opening cysteine and the closing phenylalanine or tryptophan. The D gene is left open where the match is weak. Expanded clones get a size class; other rows say once, few or many, or leave the size out.

clone_size: once
d_call: TRBD1
cdr3_length: 15
j_call: TRBJ1-6
v_call: TRBV6-5
cdr3_nt: TGTGCCAGCAGTTCGGGACAGGGCCTTGCGACACCCCTCCACTTT
cdr3_aa: CASSSGQGLATPLHF

clone_size: .
d_call: TRBD2
cdr3_length: 16
j_call: TRBJ2-1
v_call: TRBV24-1
cdr3_nt: TGTGCCACCAGTGCTGGGACTAGCGGGACTTACAATGAGCAGTTCTTC
cdr3_aa: CATSAGTSGTYNEQFF

clone_size: .
d_call: .
cdr3_length: 14
j_call: TRBJ1-2
v_call: TRBV18
cdr3_nt: TGTGCCAGCTCACCTGGACAAACTAACTATGGCTACACCTTC
cdr3_aa: CASSPGQTNYGYTF

clone_size: .
d_call: .
cdr3_length: 13
j_call: TRBJ2-7
v_call: TRBV7-2
cdr3_nt: TGTGCCAGCAGCTTAGAAGGGTTCAACGAGCAGTACTTC
cdr3_aa: CASSLEGFNEQYF

clone_size: .
d_call: TRBD2
cdr3_length: 15
j_call: TRBJ2-1
v_call: TRBV24-1
cdr3_nt: TGTGCCACCAGTGTAGGAAGCGGGAGGGGCTATGAGCAGTTCTTC
cdr3_aa: CATSVGSGRGYEQFF

clone_size: .
d_call: .
cdr3_length: 16
j_call: TRBJ1-2
v_call: TRBV7-2
cdr3_nt: TGTGCCAGCAGCCCGAAATCCAGACTCGACCCCTATGGCTACACCTTC
cdr3_aa: CASSPKSRLDPYGYTF

clone_size: .
d_call: TRBD1
cdr3_length: 13
j_call: TRBJ1-1
v_call: TRBV10-3
cdr3_nt: TGTGCCATCAAGGGGGCGGGGAACACTGAAGCTTTCTTT
cdr3_aa: CAIKGAGNTEAFF

clone_size: .
d_call: .
cdr3_length: 16
j_call: TRBJ1-1
v_call: TRBV28
cdr3_nt: TGTGCCAGCAGTTTGGCCGGGACAAGGGCCCGGGGGAAAGCTTTCTTT
cdr3_aa: CASSLAGTRARGKAFF

clone_size: .
d_call: .
cdr3_length: 11
j_call: TRBJ2-7
v_call: TRBV3-1/TRBV3-2
cdr3_nt: TGTGCCAGCAGTCGGAGCTACGAGCAGTACTTC
cdr3_aa: CASSRSYEQYF

clone_size: few
d_call: TRBD2
cdr3_length: 17
j_call: TRBJ2-3
v_call: TRBV7-9
cdr3_nt: TGTGCCAGCAGCAAAGGACTAGCGGGAGGGCCAACAGATACGCAGTATTTT
cdr3_aa: CASSKGLAGGPTDTQYF

clone_size: .
d_call: .
cdr3_length: 13
j_call: TRBJ1-5
v_call: TRBV28
cdr3_nt: TGTGCCAGCAGTCCCCACCCTAATCAGCCCCAGCATTTT
cdr3_aa: CASSPHPNQPQHF

clone_size: .
d_call: .
cdr3_length: 13
j_call: TRBJ2-2
v_call: TRBV9
cdr3_nt: TGTGCCAGCAGAAATACGAACACCGGGGAGCTGTTTTTT
cdr3_aa: CASRNTNTGELFF

clone_size: .
d_call: .
cdr3_length: 14
j_call: TRBJ1-1
v_call: TRBV7-9
cdr3_nt: TGTGCCAGCAGCTTAACGGGGAGCCACACTGAAGCTTTCTTT
cdr3_aa: CASSLTGSHTEAFF

clone_size: .
d_call: .
cdr3_length: 12
j_call: TRBJ2-1
v_call: TRBV9
cdr3_nt: TGTGCCAGCAGCGTAGGGTTCAATGAGCAGTTCTTC
cdr3_aa: CASSVGFNEQFF

clone_size: .
d_call: TRBD1
cdr3_length: 14
j_call: TRBJ1-5
v_call: TRBV2
cdr3_nt: TGTGCCAGCGGCTTGCGACAGGGGAATCAGCCCCAGCATTTT
cdr3_aa: CASGLRQGNQPQHF

clone_size: .
d_call: .
cdr3_length: 15
j_call: TRBJ2-5
v_call: TRBV19
cdr3_nt: TGTGCCAGTAGTCCAGGGGCCAGGGATAGAGAGACCCAGTACTTC
cdr3_aa: CASSPGARDRETQYF

clone_size: once
d_call: .
cdr3_length: 13
j_call: TRBJ1-5
v_call: TRBV12-3/TRBV12-4
cdr3_nt: TGTGCCAGCAGTCCCAGTTCTTATCAGCCCCAGCATTTT
cdr3_aa: CASSPSSYQPQHF